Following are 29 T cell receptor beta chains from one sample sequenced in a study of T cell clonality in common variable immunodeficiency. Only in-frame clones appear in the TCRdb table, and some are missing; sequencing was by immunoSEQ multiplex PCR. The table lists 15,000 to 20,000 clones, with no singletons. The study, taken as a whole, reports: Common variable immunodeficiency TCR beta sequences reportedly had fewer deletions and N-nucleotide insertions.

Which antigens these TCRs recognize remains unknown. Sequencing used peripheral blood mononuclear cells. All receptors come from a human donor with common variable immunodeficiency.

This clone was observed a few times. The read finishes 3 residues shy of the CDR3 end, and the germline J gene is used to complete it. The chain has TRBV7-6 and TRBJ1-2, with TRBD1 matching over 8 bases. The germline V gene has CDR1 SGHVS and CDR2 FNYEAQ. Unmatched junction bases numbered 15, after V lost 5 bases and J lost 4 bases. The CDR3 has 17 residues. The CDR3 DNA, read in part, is TGTGCCAGCAGCAAATGGGGACAGGAGAACCCCGTCTATGGC. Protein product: CASSKWGQENPVYG. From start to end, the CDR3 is CASSKWGQENPVYGYTF.

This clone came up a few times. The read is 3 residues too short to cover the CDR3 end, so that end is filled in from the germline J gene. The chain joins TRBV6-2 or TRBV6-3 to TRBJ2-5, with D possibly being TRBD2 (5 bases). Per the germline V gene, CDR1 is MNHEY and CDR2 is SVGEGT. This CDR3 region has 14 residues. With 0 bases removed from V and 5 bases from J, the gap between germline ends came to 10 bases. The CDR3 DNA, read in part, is TGTGCCAGCAGTTACTCGACGGGGTGGGAGACC. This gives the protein CASSYSTGWET. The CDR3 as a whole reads CASSYSTGWETQYF.

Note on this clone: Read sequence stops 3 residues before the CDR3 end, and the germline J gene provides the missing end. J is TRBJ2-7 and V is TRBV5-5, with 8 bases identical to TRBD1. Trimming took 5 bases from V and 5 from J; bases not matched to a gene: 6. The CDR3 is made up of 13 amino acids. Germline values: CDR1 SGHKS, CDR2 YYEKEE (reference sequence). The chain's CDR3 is CASSFPGGHEQYF. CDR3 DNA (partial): TGTGCCAGCAGTTTTCCAGGGGGCCACGAG.

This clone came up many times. The CDR3 DNA, read in part, is TGTGCCAGCAGCTTAATACATGGGAGGACAGGGACCGGAGTGGGCACTGAA. It is translated as CASSLIHGRTGTGVGTE. The CDR3 as a whole reads CASSLIHGRTGTGVGTEAFF. The chain carries TRBV7-3 and TRBJ1-1; 8 positions match TRBD1. The read ends 3 residues before the CDR3 terminus; that terminus is restored from the germline J gene. Germline CDR1 reads SGHTA; CDR2 reads FQGTGA. The CDR3 loop spans 20 amino acids. The J segment lost 4 bases and the V segment lost 1 base, leaving 20 bases of the junction unmatched.

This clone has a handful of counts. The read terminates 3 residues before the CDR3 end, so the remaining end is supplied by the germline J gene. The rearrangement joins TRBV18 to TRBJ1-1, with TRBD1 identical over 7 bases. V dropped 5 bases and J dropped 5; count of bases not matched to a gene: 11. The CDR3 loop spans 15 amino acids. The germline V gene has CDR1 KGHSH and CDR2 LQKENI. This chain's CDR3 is CASSEGQAARTEAFF. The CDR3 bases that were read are TGTGCCAGCTCAGAAGGACAGGCCGCGAGAACTGAA.

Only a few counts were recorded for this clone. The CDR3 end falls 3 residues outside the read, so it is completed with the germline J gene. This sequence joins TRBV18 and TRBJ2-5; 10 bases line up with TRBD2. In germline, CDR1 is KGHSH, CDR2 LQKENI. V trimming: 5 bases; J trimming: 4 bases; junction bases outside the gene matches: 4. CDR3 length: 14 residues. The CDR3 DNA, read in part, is TGTGCCAGCTCAGCTAGCGGGGGCGGAGAGACC. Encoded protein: CASSASGGGET. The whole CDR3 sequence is CASSASGGGETQYF.

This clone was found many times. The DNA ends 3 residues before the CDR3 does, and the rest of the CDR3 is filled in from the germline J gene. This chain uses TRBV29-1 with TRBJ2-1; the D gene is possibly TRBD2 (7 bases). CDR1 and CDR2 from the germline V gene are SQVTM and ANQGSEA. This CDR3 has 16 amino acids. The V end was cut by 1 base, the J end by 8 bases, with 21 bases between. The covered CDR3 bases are TGCAGCGTTGAAGGGGGGAGGGGGGGGTTAATCGATGAG. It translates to CSVEGGRGGLIDE. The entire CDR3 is CSVEGGRGGLIDEQFF.

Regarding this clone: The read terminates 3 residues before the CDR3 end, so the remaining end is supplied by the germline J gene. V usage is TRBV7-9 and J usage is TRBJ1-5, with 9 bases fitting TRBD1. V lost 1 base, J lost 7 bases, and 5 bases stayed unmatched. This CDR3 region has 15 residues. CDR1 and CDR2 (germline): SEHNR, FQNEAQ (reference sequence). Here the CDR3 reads CASSLGTGVGQPQHF. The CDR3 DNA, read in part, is TGTGCCAGCAGCTTAGGGACAGGGGTAGGCCAGCCC.

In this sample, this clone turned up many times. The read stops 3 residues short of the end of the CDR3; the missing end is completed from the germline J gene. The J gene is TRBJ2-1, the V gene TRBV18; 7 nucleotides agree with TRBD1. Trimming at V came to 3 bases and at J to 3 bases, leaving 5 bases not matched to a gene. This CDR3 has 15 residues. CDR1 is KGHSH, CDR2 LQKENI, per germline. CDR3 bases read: TGTGCCAGCTCACCGGACAGGCAAAACTACAATGAG. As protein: CASSPDRQNYNE. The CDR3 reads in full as CASSPDRQNYNEQFF.

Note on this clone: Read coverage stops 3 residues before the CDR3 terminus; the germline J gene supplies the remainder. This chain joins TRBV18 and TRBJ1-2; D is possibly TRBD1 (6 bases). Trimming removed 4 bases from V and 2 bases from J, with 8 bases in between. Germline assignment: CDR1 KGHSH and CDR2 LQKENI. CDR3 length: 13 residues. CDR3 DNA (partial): TGTGCCAGCTCACGCGGGACAAACTATGGC. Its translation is CASSRGTNYG. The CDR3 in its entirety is CASSRGTNYGYTF. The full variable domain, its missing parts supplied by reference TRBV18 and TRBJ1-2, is NAGVMQNPRHLVRRRGQEARLRCSPMKGHSHVYWYRQLPEEGLKFMVYLQKENIIDESGMPKERFSAEFPKEGPSILRIQQVVRGDSAAYFCASSRGTNYGYTFGSGTRLTVV.

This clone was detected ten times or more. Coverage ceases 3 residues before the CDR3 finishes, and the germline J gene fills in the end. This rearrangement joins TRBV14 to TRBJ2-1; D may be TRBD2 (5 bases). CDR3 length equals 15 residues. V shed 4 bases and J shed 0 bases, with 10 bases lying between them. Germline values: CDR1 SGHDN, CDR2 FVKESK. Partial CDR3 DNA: TGTGCCAGCAGCCGGGCTAGCCCCTCCTACAATGAG. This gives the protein CASSRASPSYNE. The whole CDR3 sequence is CASSRASPSYNEQFF.

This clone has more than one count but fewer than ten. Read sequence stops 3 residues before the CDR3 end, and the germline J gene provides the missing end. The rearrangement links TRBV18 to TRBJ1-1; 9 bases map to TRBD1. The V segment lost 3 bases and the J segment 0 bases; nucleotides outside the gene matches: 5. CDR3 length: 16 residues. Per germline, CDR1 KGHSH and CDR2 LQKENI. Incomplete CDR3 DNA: TGTGCCAGCTCACCGACAGGGGGTGGCATGAACACTGAA. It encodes CASSPTGGGMNTE. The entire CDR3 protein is CASSPTGGGMNTEAFF.

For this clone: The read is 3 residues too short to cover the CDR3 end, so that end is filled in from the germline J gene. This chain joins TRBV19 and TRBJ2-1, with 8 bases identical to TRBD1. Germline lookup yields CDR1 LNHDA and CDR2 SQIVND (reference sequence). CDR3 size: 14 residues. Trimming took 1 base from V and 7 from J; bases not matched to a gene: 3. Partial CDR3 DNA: TGTGCCAGTAGTATAGGGCAGGGGGCAAATGAG. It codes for CASSIGQGANE. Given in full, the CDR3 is CASSIGQGANEQFF.

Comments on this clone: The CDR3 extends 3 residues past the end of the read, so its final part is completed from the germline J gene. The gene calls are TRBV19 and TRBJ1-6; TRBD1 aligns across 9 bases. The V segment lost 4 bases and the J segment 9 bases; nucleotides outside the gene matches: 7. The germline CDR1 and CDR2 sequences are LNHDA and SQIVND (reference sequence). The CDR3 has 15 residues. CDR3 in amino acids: CASSNEGQGRSPLHF. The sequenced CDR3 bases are TGTGCCAGTAGTAATGAGGGACAGGGTCGTTCACCC.

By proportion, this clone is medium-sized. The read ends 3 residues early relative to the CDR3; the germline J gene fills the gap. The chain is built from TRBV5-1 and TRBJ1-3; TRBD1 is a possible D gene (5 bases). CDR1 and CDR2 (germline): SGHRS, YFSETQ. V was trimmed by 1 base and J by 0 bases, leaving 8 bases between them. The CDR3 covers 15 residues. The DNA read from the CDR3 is TGCGCCAGCAGCTTGACAGGCCTCTCTGGAAACACC. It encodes CASSLTGLSGNT. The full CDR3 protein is CASSLTGLSGNTIYF.

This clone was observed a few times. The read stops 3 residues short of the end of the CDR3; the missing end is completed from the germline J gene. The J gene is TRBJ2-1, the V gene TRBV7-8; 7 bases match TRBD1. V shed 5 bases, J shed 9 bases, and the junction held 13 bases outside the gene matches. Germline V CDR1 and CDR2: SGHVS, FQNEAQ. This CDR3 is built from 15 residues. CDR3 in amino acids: CASSPQGRLQGEQFF. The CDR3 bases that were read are TGTGCCAGCAGCCCACAGGGGCGCCTCCAGGGTGAG.

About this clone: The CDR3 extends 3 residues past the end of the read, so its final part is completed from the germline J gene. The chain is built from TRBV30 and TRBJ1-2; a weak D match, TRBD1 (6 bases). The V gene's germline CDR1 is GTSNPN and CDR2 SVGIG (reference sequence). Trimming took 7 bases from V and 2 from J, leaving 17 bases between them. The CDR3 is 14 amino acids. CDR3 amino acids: CASGSGAGNYGYTF. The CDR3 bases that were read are TGTGCCTCCGGGTCAGGGGCTGGGAACTATGGC.

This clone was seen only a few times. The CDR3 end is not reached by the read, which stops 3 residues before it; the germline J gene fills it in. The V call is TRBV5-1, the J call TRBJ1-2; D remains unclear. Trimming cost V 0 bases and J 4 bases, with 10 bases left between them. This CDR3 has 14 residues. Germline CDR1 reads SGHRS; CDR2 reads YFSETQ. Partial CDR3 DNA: TGCGCCAGCAGCTTGGAAGGCAGTTCCTATGGC. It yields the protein CASSLEGSSYG. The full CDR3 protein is CASSLEGSSYGYTF.

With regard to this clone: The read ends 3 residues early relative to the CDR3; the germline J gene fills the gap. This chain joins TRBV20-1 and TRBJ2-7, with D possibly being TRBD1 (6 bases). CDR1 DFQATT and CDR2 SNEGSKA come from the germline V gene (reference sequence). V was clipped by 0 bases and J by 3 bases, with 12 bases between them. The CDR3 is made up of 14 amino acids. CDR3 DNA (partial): TGCAGTGCTAGAGATGAGACAGGAGTCTACGAG. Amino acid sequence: CSARDETGVYE. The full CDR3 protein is CSARDETGVYEQYF.

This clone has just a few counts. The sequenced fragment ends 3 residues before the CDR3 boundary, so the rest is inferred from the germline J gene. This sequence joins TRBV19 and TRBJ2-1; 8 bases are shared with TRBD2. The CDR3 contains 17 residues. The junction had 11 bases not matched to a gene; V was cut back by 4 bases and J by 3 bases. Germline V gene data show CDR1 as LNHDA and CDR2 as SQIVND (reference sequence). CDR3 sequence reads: CASSTSSTSGFYNEQFF. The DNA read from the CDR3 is TGTGCCAGTAGTACCTCATCCACTAGCGGATTCTACAATGAG.

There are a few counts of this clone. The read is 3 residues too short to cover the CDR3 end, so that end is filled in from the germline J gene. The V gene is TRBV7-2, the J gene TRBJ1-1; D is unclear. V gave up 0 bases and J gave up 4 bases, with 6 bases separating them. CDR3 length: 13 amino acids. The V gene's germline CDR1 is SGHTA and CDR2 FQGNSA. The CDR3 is CASSLARGTEAFF. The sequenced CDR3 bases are TGTGCCAGCAGCTTAGCGCGGGGCACTGAA. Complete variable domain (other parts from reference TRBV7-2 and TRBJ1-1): GAGVSQSPSNKVTEKGKDVELRCDPISGHTALYWYRQSLGQGLEFLIYFQGNSAPDKSGLPSDRFSAERTGGSVSTLTIQRTQQEDSAVYLCASSLARGTEAFFGQGTRLTVV.

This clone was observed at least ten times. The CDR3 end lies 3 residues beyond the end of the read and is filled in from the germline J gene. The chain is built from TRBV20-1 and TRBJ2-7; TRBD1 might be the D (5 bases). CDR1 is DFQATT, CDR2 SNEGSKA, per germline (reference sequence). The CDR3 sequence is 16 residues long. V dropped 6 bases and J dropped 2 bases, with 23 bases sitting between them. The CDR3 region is CSARPVIGAGAYEQYF. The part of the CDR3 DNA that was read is TGCAGTGCCCGGCCAGTCATAGGGGCTGGTGCCTACGAG.

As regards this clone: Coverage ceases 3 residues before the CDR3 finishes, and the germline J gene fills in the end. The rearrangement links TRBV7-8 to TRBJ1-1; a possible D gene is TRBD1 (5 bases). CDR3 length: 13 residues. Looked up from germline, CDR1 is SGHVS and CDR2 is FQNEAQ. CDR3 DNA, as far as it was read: TGTGCCAGCAGCTTAGCGGCAGGGATGGGA. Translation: CASSLAAGMG. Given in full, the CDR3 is CASSLAAGMGAFF.

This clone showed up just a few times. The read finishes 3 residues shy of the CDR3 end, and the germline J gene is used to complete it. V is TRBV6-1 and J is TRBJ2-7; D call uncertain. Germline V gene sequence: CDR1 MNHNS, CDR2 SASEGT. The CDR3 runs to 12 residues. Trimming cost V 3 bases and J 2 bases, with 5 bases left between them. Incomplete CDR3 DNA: TGTGCCAGCAGTGATTATCCCTACGAG. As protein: CASSDYPYE. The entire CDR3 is CASSDYPYEQYF.

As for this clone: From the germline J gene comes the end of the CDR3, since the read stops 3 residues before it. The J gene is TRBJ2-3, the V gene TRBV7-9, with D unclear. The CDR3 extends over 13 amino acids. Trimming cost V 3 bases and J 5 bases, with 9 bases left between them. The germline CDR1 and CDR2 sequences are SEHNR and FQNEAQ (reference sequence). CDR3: CASSFIEQDTQYF. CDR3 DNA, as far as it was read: TGTGCCAGCAGCTTTATTGAGCAAGATACG. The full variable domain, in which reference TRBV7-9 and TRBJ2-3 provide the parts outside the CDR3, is DTGVSQNPRHKITKRGQNVTFRCDPISEHNRLYWYRQTLGQGPEFLTYFQNEAQLEKSRLLSDRFSAERPKGSFSTLEIQRTEQGDSAMYLCASSFIEQDTQYFGPGTRLTVL.

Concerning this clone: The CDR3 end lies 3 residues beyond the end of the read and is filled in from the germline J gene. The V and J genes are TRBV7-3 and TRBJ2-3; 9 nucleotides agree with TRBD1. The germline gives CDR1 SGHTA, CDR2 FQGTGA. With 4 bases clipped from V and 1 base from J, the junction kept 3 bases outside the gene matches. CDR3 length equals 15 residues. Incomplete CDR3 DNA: TGTGCCAGCAGCTCGGGACAGGGAGGCACAGATACG. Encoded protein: CASSSGQGGTDT. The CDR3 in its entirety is CASSSGQGGTDTQYF.

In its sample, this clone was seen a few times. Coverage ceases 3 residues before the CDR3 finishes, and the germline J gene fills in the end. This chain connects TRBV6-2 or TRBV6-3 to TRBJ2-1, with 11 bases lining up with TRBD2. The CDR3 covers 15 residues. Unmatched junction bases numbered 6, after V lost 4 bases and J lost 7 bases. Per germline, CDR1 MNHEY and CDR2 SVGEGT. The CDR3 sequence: CASSSRLAGLNEQFF. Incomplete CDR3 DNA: TGTGCCAGCAGTTCAAGACTAGCGGGGCTTAATGAG.

The CDR3 protein is CASNLGGRSSYNEQFF. The covered CDR3 bases are TGTGCCAGTAATTTGGGCGGGAGAAGCTCCTACAATGAG. The chain combines TRBV19 with TRBJ2-1; 7 bases agree with TRBD2. The read finishes 3 residues shy of the CDR3 end, and the germline J gene is used to complete it. Trimming removed 7 bases from V and 0 bases from J; junction bases left unmatched: 9. CDR1 and CDR2 (germline): LNHDA, SQIVND (reference sequence). This CDR3 has 16 residues.

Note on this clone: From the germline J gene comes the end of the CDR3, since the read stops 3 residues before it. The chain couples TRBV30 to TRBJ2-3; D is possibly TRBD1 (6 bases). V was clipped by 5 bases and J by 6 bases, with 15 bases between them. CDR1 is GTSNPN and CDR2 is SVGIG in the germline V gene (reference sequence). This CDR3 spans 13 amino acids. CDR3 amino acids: CAWRVMGADTQYF. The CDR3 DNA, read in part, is TGTGCCTGGCGCGTCATGGGGGCGGATACG.